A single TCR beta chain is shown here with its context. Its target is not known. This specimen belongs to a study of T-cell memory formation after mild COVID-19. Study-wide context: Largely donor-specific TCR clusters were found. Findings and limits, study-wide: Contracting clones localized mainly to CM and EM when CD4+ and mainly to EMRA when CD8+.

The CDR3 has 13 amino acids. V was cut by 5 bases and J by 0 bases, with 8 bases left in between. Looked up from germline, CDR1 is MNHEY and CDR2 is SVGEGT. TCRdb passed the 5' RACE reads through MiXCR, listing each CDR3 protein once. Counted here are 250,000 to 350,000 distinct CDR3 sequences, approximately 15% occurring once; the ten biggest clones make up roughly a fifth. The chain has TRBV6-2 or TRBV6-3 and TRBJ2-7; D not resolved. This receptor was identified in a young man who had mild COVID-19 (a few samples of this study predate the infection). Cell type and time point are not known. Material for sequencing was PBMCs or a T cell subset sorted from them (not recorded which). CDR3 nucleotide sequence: TGTGCCAGCAGTGACGCGAGCTCCTACGAGCAGTACTTC. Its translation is CASSDASSYEQYF.